The 19 T cell receptor beta chains below come from one sample, sequenced in a study of T cell repertoires in cytomegalovirus infection. TCRdb re-called the reads with MiXCR, one entry per CDR3 protein. The data hold 150,000 to 200,000 distinct CDR3 sequences, with more than 15% observed a single time. The sequencing sample was made of CD8+ T cells from PBMCs. The receptors derive from a human donor in good health (CMV status not recorded). Some clones in this sample may be carry-over from other donors' samples.

This clonotype was counted only a few times. The rearrangement uses TRBV7-3 and TRBJ2-1; D remains unclear. Between the trimmed V and J ends, which lost 7 bases and 0 bases, there was a span of 16 bases. This CDR3 has 16 residues. Germline V lookup: CDR1 SGHTA, CDR2 FQGTGA. CDR3 in amino acids: CASTQDGWSSYNEQFF. DNA for the CDR3: TGTGCCAGCACCCAAGACGGGTGGAGCTCCTACAATGAGCAGTTCTTC.

This clonotype turned up a few times. The V and J genes are TRBV7-9 and TRBJ2-7; a weak D match, TRBD1 (5 bases). Germline V gene data show CDR1 as SEHNR and CDR2 as FQNEAQ (reference sequence). The V end lost 5 bases, the J end lost 0 bases, and 11 bases lay between the germline ends. The CDR3 sequence is 14 residues long. As DNA, the CDR3 is TGTGCCAGCAGCCTTGACAGTATCTCCTACGAGCAGTACTTC. Translated: CASSLDSISYEQYF.

The gene calls are TRBV5-5 and TRBJ2-4; 8 bases are a match to TRBD1. Per the germline V gene, CDR1 is SGHKS and CDR2 is YYEKEE (reference sequence). The CDR3 is 15 amino acids. V was pared by 1 base and J by 1 base, with 1 base of the junction left unmatched. The chain's CDR3 is CASSLRQGAKNIQYF. The CDR3 DNA is TGTGCCAGCAGCTTGAGACAGGGGGCCAAAAACATTCAGTACTTC. Variable domain in full (rest from reference TRBV5-5 and TRBJ2-4): DAGVTQSPTHLIKTRGQQVTLRCSPISGHKSVSWYQQVLGQGPQFIFQYYEKEERGRGNFPDRFSARQFPNYSSELNVNALLLGDSALYLCASSLRQGAKNIQYFGAGTRLSVL.

The genes are TRBV7-6 and TRBJ1-5, with D tentatively TRBD1 (5 bases). V lost 3 bases and J 1 base, leaving 10 bases between the germline ends. Germline V CDR1 and CDR2: SGHVS, FNYEAQ. There are 15 residues in the CDR3. The CDR3 protein is CASSLGPRSNQPQHF. As DNA, the CDR3 is TGTGCCAGCAGCTTGGGGCCAAGGAGCAATCAGCCCCAGCATTTT.

This clonotype was recorded a few times. The chain has TRBV20-1 and TRBJ2-1; 14 bases map to TRBD2. Trimming at V came to 0 bases and at J to 4 bases, leaving 14 bases not matched to a gene. CDR1 is DFQATT and CDR2 is SNEGSKA in the germline V gene (reference sequence). The CDR3 consists of 20 residues. The CDR3 loop reads CSARDLAGTSGSQIYNEQFF. CDR3 coding DNA: TGCAGTGCTAGAGATCTTGCCGGGACTAGCGGGAGTCAAATTTACAATGAGCAGTTCTTC.

In this sample, this clonotype turned up a few times. This chain joins TRBV27 and TRBJ2-1, with 11 bases aligning to TRBD1. The CDR3 loop spans 15 amino acids. Germline V gene sequence: CDR1 MNHEY, CDR2 SMNVEV (reference sequence). Trimming took 4 bases from V and 4 from J; bases not matched to a gene: 3. The CDR3, as DNA: TGTGCCAGCAGTTACGGGACAGGGGGTTACAATGAGCAGTTCTTC. Its translation is CASSYGTGGYNEQFF.

This clonotype came up a few times. Likely a read error: the CDR3 ends without its conserved phenylalanine or tryptophan. The CDR3 sequence is CASSLVFQGTDEQFS. The DNA of the CDR3 is TGTGCCAGCAGCTTAGTATTTCAGGGTACGGATGAGCAGTTCTCC. The chain combines TRBV7-9 with TRBJ2-1; tentative D call: TRBD1 (5 bases). In germline, CDR1 is SEHNR, CDR2 FQNEAQ (reference sequence). There are 15 residues in the CDR3. Trimming shortened V by 1 base and J by 8 bases, and 15 bases separated the two germline ends.

This clonotype was found a few times. V and J are TRBV28 and TRBJ2-1; unclear D gene. CDR1 and CDR2 (germline): MDHEN, SYDVKM. V shed 5 bases and J shed 12 bases, with 11 bases lying between them. The CDR3 covers 11 residues. In DNA, the CDR3 is TGTGCCAGCAGTCCCACCTCTGGGCAGTTCTTC. Protein: CASSPTSGQFF.

The chain has TRBV11-2 and TRBJ2-5; D remains ambiguous. Deletions cut 3 bases from V and 6 bases from J, with 2 bases between. Germline V gives CDR1 SGHAT, CDR2 FQNNGV. The CDR3 consists of 10 residues. The CDR3 DNA reads TGTGCCAGCAGCTTGCAGACCCAGTACTTC. The encoded protein is CASSLQTQYF.

The genes are TRBV7-3 and TRBJ1-1; D not certain. Trimming stripped 8 bases from V and 5 bases from J, with 6 bases between. Germline V lookup: CDR1 SGHTA, CDR2 FQGTGA. CDR3 length: 10 residues. The CDR3 DNA reads as TGTGCCAGCTGGGGAACTGAAGCTTTCTTT. This codes for CASWGTEAFF.

This clonotype was found a few times. J is TRBJ1-5 and V is TRBV28; no definite D call. There are 15 residues in the CDR3. The V and J ends lost 3 bases and 0 bases respectively, with 9 bases between them. Germline lookup yields CDR1 MDHEN and CDR2 SYDVKM. CDR3 loop: CASSLVRASNQPQHF. The CDR3 coding sequence is TGTGCCAGCAGTTTGGTGCGGGCTAGCAATCAGCCCCAGCATTTT.

The chain employs TRBV4-2 and TRBJ1-1; a weak D match, TRBD1 (6 bases). The germline V gene has CDR1 LGHNA and CDR2 YNFKEQ. V was pared by 8 bases and J by 4 bases, with 11 bases between. The CDR3 totals 12 residues. DNA for the CDR3: TGTGCCAGCGAGGGGGGAGGCACTGAAGCTTTCTTT. This codes for CASEGGGTEAFF.

This clonotype was recorded a few times. The chain joins TRBV7-9 to TRBJ1-5; TRBD1 agrees at 7 bases. CDR1 and CDR2 (germline): SEHNR, FQNEAQ (reference sequence). CDR3 length: 15 residues. V gave up 4 bases and J gave up 5 bases; unmatched junction bases: 8. CDR3 sequence (DNA): TGTGCCAGCAGCTCCAGGGGGGACAGATATCAGCCCCAGCATTTT. It is translated as CASSSRGDRYQPQHF.

This clonotype was counted only a few times. The chain employs TRBV6-6 and TRBJ1-5; D unclear. The CDR3 sequence is 15 residues long. CDR1 MNHNY and CDR2 SVGAGI come from the germline V gene (reference sequence). The ends were cut back, 6 bases at V and 0 bases at J, with 12 bases in the middle. The CDR3, as DNA: TGTGCCAGCAGCAGTTCGGGTACTAGCAATCAGCCCCAGCATTTT. Translation gives CASSSSGTSNQPQHF.

This chain uses TRBV29-1 with TRBJ2-7, with 11 positions matching TRBD2. The CDR3 covers 15 residues. The junction had 3 bases not matched to a gene; V was cut back by 1 base and J by 1 base. Germline lookup yields CDR1 SQVTM and CDR2 ANQGSEA. The CDR3 is CSVEGGLAGSYEQYF. CDR3 nucleotide sequence: TGCAGCGTTGAAGGAGGACTAGCGGGTTCCTACGAGCAGTACTTC.

The chain carries TRBV7-8 and TRBJ2-3; the D is unclear. Germline V lookup: CDR1 SGHVS, CDR2 FQNEAQ. This CDR3 comprises 12 residues. Deletions cut 4 bases from V and 7 bases from J, with 9 bases between. CDR3 nucleotides: TGTGCCAGCAGCTCCAAGCCGAATACGCAGTATTTT. Amino acid sequence: CASSSKPNTQYF.

This clonotype appeared many times. Written as DNA, the CDR3 is TGTGCCAGCAGCCCTGACAGGGTTCACGGCTACACCTTC. Its translation: CASSPDRVHGYTF. The chain has TRBV12-3 or TRBV12-4 and TRBJ1-2; 7 nucleotides line up with TRBD1. The CDR3 runs to 13 residues. V was pared by 6 bases and J by 8 bases, with 9 bases of the junction left unmatched.

The chain joins TRBV19 to TRBJ2-1; the D gene is possibly TRBD2 (5 bases). V gave up 3 bases and J gave up 0 bases, with 12 bases separating them. CDR1 LNHDA and CDR2 SQIVND come from the germline V gene (reference sequence). The CDR3 is made up of 16 amino acids. CDR3 nucleotide sequence: TGTGCCAGTAGTATCTCAGCGGTGAGCTCCTACAATGAGCAGTTCTTC. Its translation is CASSISAVSSYNEQFF.

Only a few counts were recorded for this clonotype. This sequence joins TRBV28 and TRBJ1-5; the D gene is possibly TRBD1 (5 bases). The CDR3 spans 17 residues. Germline V CDR1 and CDR2: MDHEN, SYDVKM. Trimming cost V 5 bases and J 7 bases, with 24 bases left between them. In DNA, the CDR3 is TGTGCCAGCAGTCTTTTACGCGGACCCTCAAAGGGGCAGCCCCAGCATTTT. It yields the protein CASSLLRGPSKGQPQHF. Looking up the rest from reference TRBV28 and TRBJ1-5 gives the full variable domain: DVKVTQSSRYLVKRTGEKVFLECVQDMDHENMFWYRQDPGLGLRLIYFSYDVKMKEKGDIPEGYSVSREKKERFSLILESASTNQTSMYLCASSLLRGPSKGQPQHFGDGTRLSIL.